This T cell receptor (beta chain) was found in a study of STAT3 mutations in large granular lymphocyte leukemia. Across the whole study: Canonical activating STAT3 mutations were detected in roughly half of the longitudinally sequenced T-LGLL patients.

Study observations and caveats: TCR clonotype switching after therapy occurred in about 35% of the 18 patients. In T-cell large granular lymphocyte leukemia, about half of patients showed multiple immunodominant subclonotypes. Clonal expansion was inferred from samples taken at other timepoints.

Germline loops: CDR1 SGHKS, CDR2 YYEKEE (reference sequence). The CDR3 runs 12 residues. The V end was cut by 0 bases, the J end by 6 bases, with 3 bases between. Method: immunoSEQ multiplex PCR; TCRdb's copy keeps in-frame clones and lacks some. The data hold under 20,000 clones, with about 92% observed a single time. On this clone itself: Antigen: not known.

The chain combines TRBV5-5 with TRBJ2-2; D is unresolved. Material: peripheral blood mononuclear cells. This clonotype originated in a man between 60 and 75 years old with T-cell large granular lymphocyte leukemia. Some clones in this sample may be carry-over from other donors' samples. The DNA of the CDR3 is TGTGCCAGCAGCTTGGTCGCCGGGGAGCTGTTTTTT. Protein sequence: CASSLVAGELFF.